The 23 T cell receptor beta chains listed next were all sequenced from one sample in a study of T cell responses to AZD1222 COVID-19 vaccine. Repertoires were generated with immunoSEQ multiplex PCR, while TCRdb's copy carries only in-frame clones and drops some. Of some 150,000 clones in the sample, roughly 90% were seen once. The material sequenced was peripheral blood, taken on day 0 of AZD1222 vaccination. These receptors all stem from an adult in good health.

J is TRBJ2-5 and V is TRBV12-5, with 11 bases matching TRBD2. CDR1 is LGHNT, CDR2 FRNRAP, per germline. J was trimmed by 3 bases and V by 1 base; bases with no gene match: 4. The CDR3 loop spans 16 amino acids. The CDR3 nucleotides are TGTGCTAGTGGTTTGGGCGGGACTAGCGGAAAAGAGACCCAGTACTTC. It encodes CASGLGGTSGKETQYF. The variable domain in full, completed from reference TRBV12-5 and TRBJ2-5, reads DARVTQTPRHKVTEMGQEVTMRCQPILGHNTVFWYRQTMMQGLELLAYFRNRAPLDDSGMPKDRFSAEMPDATLATLKIQPSEPRDSAVYFCASGLGGTSGKETQYFGPGTRLLVL.

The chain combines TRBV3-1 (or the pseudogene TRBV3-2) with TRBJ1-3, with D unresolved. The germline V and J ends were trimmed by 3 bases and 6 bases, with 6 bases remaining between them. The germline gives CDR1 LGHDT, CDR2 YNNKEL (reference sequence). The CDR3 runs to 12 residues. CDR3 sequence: CASSQTVNTIYF. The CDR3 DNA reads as TGTGCCAGCAGCCAGACCGTAAACACCATATATTTT.

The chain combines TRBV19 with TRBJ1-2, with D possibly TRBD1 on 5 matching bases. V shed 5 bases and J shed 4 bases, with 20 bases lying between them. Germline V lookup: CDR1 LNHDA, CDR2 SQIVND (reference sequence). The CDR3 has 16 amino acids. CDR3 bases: TGTGCCAGTAGTCCCTCCGGGACCCTAAACTCCTATGGCTACACCTTC. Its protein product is CASSPSGTLNSYGYTF.

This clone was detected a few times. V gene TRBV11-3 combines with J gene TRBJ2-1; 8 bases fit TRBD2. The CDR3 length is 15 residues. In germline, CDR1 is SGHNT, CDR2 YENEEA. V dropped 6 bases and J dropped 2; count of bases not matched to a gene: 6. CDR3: CASSQLAEAYNEQFF. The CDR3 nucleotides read TGTGCCAGCAGTCAACTAGCGGAGGCCTACAATGAGCAGTTCTTC.

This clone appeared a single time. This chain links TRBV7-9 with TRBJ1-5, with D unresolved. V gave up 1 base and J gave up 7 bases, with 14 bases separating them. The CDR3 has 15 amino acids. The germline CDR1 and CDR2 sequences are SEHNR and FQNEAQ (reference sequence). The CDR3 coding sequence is TGTGCCAGCAGCTTAGAGGTAGGGTTGGGCCAGCCCCAGCATTTT. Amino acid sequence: CASSLEVGLGQPQHF.

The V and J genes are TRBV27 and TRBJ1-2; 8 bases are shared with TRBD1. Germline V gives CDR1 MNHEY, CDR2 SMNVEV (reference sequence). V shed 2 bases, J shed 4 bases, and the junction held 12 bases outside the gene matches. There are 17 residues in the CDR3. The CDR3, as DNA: TGTGCCAGCAGTTTAGAAGGGGGCCAGGGGACAGGCTATGGCTACACCTTC. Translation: CASSLEGGQGTGYGYTF.

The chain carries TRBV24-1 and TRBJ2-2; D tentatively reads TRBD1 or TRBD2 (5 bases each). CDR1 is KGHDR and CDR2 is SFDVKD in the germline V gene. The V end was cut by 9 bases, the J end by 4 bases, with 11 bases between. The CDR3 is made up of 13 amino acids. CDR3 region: CATERGATGELFF. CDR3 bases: TGTGCCACCGAACGAGGGGCCACCGGGGAGCTGTTTTTT.

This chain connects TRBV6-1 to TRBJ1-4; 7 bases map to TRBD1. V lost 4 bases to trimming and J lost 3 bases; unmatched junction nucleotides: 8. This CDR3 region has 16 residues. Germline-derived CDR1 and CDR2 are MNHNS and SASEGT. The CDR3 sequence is CASSGQGLVANEKLFF. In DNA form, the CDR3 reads TGTGCCAGCAGTGGACAGGGTTTGGTAGCTAATGAAAAACTGTTTTTT.

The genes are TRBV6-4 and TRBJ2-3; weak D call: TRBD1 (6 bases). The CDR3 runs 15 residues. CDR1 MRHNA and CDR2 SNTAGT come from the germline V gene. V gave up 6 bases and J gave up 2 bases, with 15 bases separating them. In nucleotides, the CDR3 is TGTGCCAGCAGGAAGGACAGCTACCACACAGATACGCAGTATTTT. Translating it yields CASRKDSYHTDTQYF.

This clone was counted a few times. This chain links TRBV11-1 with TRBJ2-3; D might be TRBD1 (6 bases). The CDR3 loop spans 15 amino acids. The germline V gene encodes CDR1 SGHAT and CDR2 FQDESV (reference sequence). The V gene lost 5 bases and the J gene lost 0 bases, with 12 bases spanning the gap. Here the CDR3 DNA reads TGTGCCAGCAGCCGGACAGTCTCTAGCACAGATACGCAGTATTTT. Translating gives CASSRTVSSTDTQYF.

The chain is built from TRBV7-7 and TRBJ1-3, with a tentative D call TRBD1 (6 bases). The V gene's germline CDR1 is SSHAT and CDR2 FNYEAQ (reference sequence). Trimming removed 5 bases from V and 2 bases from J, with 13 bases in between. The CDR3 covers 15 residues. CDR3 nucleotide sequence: TGTGCCAGCAGCGAGGACAGTCTGGCTGGAAACACCATATATTTT. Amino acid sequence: CASSEDSLAGNTIYF.

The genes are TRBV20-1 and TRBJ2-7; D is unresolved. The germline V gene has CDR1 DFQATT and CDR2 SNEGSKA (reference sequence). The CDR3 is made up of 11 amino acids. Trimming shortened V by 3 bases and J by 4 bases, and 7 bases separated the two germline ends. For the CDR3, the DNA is TGCAGTGCTAGGTCCGGTTACGAGCAGTACTTC. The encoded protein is CSARSGYEQYF.

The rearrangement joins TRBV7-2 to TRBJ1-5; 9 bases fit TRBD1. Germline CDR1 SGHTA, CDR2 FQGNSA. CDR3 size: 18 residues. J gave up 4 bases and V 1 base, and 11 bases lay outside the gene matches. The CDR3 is CASSLVSGDRVGNQPQHF. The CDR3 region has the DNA TGTGCCAGCAGCTTAGTCTCCGGGGACAGGGTAGGGAATCAGCCCCAGCATTTT.

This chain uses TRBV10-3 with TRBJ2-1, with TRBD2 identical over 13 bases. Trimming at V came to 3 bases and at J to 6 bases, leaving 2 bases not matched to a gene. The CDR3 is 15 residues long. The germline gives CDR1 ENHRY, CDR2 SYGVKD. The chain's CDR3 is CAISETSGGANEQFF. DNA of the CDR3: TGTGCCATCAGTGAAACTAGCGGGGGGGCCAATGAGCAGTTCTTC.

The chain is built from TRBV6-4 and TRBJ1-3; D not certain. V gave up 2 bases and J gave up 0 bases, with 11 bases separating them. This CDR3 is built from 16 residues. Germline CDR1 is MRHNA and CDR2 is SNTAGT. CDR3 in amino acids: CASSDRVLDSGNTIYF. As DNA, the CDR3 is TGTGCCAGCAGTGACAGGGTGTTGGACTCTGGAAACACCATATATTTT.

In DNA, the CDR3 is TGCAGCGGTTACAGGGACGGTGAAAAACTGTTTTTT. Its translation is CSGYRDGEKLFF. The chain couples TRBV29-1 to TRBJ1-4, with TRBD1 as a possible D gene (6 bases). CDR1 and CDR2 (germline): SQVTM, ANQGSEA. The CDR3 is 12 amino acids. Trimming cost V 7 bases and J 7 bases, with 13 bases left between them.

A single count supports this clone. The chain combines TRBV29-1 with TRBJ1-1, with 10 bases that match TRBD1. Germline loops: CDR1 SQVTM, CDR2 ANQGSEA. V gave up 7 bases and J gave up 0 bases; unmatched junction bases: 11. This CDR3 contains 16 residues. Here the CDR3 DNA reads TGCAGCGCCGGAGGGGACAGGGGCGTCATGAACACTGAAGCTTTCTTT. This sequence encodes CSAGGDRGVMNTEAFF.

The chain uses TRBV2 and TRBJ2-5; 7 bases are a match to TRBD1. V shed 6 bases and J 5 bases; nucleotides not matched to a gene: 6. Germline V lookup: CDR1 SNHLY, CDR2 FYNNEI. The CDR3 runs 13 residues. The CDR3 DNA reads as TGTGCCAGCAGGGAGACAGGGCGGGAGACCCAGTACTTC. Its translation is CASRETGRETQYF.

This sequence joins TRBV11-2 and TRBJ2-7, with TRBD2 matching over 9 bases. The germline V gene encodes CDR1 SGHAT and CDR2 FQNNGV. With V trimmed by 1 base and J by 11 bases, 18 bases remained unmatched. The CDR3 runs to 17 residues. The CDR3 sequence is CASSLAASGTSTPAEYF. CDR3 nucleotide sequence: TGTGCCAGCAGCTTAGCCGCGTCCGGGACTAGCACCCCGGCGGAGTACTTC.

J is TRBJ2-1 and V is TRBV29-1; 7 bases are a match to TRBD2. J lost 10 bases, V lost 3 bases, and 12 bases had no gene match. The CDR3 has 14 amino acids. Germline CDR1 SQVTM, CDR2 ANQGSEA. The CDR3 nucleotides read TGCAGCGTTGACGAAGCGGGACCCTCCCGGGAGCAGTTCTTC. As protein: CSVDEAGPSREQFF.

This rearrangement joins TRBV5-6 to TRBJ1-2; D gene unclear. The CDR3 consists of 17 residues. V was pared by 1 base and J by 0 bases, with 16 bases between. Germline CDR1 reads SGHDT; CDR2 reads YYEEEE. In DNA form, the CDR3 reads TGTGCCAGCAGCTTGATTTTGCCAGCGATAACTAACTATGGCTACACCTTC. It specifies CASSLILPAITNYGYTF.

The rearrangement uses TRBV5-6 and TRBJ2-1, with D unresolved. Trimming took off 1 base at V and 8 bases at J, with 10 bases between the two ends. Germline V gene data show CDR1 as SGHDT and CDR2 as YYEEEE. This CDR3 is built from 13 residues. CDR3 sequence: CASSLLSGDEQFF. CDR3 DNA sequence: TGTGCCAGCAGCTTGTTATCAGGCGATGAGCAGTTCTTC. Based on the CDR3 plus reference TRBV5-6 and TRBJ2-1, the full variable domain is DAGVTQSPTHLIKTRGQQVTLRCSPKSGHDTVSWYQQALGQGPQFIFQYYEEEERQRGNFPDRFSGHQFPNYSSELNVNALLLGDSALYLCASSLLSGDEQFFGPGTRLTVL.

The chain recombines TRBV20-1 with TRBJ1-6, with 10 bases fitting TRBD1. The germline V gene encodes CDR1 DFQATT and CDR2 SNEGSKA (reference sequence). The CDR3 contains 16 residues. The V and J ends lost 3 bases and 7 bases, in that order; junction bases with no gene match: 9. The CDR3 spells CSASWASGQGNSPLHF. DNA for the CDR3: TGCAGTGCTAGTTGGGCCTCGGGACAGGGGAATTCACCCCTCCACTTT.